This T cell receptor beta chain is from a study of blood T cell repertoires in COVID-19. Study background: Samples came from the United States, Italy and Spain, spanning acute and convalescent COVID-19.

The study assigned cohorts using participant-reported clinical history. The germline V gene has CDR1 SGHDT and CDR2 YYEEEE. The CDR3 is 18 amino acids. The V gene lost 4 bases and the J gene lost 0 bases, with 20 bases spanning the gap. Clones were sequenced by immunoSEQ multiplex PCR, and TCRdb holds only the in-frame ones, with some missing. The table lists 150,000 to 200,000 clones, approximately 80% of them singletons, with roughly an eighth in the top ten. This receptor was obtained from a man aged 55 to 70 who had been exposed to COVID-19. Sequencing input: PBMCs or T cells enriched from blood (not recorded which). The chain carries TRBV5-6 and TRBJ2-1; D gene uncertain. CDR3 sequence: CASSPPNPTLSSYNEQFF. CDR3 bases: TGTGCCAGCAGCCCGCCTAACCCCACGTTAAGCTCCTACAATGAGCAGTTCTTC.